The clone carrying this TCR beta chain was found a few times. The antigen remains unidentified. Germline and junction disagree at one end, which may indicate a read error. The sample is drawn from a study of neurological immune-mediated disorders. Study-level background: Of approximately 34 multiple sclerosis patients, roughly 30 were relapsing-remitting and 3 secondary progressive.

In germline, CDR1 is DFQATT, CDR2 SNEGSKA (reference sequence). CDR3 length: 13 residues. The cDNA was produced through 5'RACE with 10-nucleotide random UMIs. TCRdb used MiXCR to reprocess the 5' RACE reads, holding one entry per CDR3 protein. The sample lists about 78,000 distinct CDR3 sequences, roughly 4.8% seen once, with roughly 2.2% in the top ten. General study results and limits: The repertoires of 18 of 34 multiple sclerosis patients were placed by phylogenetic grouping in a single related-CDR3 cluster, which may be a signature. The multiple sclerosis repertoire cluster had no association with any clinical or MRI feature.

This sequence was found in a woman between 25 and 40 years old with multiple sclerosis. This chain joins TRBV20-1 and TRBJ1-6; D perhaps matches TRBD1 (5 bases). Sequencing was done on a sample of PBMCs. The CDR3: CSASRGADSTLNF. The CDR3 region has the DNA TGCAGTGCTAGTCGAGGGGCGGATTCAACCCTCAACTTT.